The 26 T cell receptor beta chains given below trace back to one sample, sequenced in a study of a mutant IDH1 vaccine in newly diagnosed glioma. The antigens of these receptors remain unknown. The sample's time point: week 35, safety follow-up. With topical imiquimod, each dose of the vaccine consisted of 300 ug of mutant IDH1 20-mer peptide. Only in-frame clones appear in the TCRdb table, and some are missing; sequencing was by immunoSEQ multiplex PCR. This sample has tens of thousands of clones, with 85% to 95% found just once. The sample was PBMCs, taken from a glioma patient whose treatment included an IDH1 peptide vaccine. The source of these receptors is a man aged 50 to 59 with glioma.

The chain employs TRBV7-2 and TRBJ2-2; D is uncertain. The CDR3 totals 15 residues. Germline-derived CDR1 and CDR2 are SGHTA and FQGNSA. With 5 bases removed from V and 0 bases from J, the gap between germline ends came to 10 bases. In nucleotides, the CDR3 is TGTGCCAGCAGCCCCCGCCGGTCGAACACCGGGGAGCTGTTTTTT. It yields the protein CASSPRRSNTGELFF.

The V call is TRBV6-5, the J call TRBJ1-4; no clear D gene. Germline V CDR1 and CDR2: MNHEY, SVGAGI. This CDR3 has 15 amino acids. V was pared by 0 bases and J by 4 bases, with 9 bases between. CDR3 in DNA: TGTGCCAGCAGTTACTCGAACCACCTTAATGAAAAACTGTTTTTT. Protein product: CASSYSNHLNEKLFF.

CDR3 sequence reads: CASSSNPTGTGANVLTF. DNA for the CDR3: TGTGCCAGCAGCTCCAATCCCACAGGGACGGGGGCCAACGTCCTGACTTTC. The J gene is TRBJ2-6, the V gene TRBV5-4; D might be TRBD1 (6 bases). V lost 3 bases, J lost 4 bases, and 17 bases lay in between. This CDR3 region has 17 residues. The germline V gene has CDR1 SGHNT and CDR2 YYREEE (reference sequence). The full variable domain, in which reference TRBV5-4 and TRBJ2-6 provide the parts outside the CDR3, is ETGVTQSPTHLIKTRGQQVTLRCSSQSGHNTVSWYQQALGQGPQFIFQYYREEENGRGNFPPRFSGLQFPNYSSELNVNALELDDSALYLCASSSNPTGTGANVLTFGAGSRLTVL.

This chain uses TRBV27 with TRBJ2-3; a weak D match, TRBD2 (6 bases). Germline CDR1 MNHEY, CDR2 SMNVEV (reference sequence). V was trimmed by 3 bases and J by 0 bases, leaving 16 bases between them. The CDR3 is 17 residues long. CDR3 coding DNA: TGTGCCAGCAGTTTCGGTGGGAGCGGGCTAAGCACAGATACGCAGTATTTT. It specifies CASSFGGSGLSTDTQYF.

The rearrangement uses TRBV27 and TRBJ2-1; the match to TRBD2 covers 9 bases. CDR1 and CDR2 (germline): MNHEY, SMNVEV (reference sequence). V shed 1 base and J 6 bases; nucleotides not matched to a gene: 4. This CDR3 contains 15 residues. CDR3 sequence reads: CASSLFGLASNEQFF. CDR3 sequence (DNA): TGTGCCAGCAGTTTATTCGGACTAGCGAGCAATGAGCAGTTCTTC.

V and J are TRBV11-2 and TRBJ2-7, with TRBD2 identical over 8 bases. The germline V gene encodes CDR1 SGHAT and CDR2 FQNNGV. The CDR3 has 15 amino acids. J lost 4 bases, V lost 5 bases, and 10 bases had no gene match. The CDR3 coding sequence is TGTGCCAGCAGCCCTTGGCGGGAGGCGAGGTACGAGCAGTACTTC. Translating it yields CASSPWREARYEQYF.

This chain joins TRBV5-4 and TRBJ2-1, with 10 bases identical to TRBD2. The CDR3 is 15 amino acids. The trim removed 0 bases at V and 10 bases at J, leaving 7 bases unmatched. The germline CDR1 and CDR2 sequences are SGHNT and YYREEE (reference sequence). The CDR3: CASSLGTSGSAEQFF. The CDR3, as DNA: TGTGCCAGCAGCTTGGGGACTAGCGGTAGTGCAGAGCAGTTCTTC.

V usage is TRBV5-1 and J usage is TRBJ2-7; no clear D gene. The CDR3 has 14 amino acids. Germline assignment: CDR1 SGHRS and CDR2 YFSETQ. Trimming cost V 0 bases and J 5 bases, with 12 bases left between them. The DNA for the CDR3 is TGCGCCAGCAGCTTGGGACATGGGAACAACGAGCAGTACTTC. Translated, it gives CASSLGHGNNEQYF.

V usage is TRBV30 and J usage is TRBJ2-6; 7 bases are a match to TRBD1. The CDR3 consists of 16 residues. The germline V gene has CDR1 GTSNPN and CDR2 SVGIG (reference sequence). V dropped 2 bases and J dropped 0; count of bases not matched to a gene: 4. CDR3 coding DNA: TGTGCCTGGAGTCTGACAGGGAGCTCTGGGGCCAACGTCCTGACTTTC. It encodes CAWSLTGSSGANVLTF.

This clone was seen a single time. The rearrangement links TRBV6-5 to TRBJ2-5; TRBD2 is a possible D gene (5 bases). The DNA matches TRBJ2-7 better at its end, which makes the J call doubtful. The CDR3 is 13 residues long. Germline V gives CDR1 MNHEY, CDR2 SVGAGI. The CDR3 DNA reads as TGTGCCAGCAGTCGCGCGGGCCCCTACGAGCAGTACTTC. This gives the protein CASSRAGPYEQYF.

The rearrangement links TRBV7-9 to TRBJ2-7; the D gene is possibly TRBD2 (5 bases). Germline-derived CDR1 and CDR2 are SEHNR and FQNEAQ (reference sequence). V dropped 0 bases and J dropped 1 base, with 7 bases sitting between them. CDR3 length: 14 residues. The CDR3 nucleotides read TGTGCCAGCAGCTTAGCGGAGGCTTCCTACGAGCAGTACTTC. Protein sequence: CASSLAEASYEQYF.

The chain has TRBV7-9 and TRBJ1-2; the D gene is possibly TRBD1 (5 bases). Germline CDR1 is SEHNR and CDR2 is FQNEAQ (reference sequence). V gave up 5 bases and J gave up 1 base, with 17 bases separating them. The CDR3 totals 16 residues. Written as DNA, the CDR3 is TGTGCCAGCAGCCACACTACCCGGGACGGTAACTATGGCTACACCTTC. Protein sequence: CASSHTTRDGNYGYTF.

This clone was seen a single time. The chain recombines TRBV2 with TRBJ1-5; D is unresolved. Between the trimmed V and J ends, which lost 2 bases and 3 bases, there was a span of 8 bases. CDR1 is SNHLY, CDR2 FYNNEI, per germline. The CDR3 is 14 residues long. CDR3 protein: CASSEQALNQPQHF. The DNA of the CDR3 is TGTGCCAGCAGTGAACAGGCCCTCAATCAGCCCCAGCATTTT.

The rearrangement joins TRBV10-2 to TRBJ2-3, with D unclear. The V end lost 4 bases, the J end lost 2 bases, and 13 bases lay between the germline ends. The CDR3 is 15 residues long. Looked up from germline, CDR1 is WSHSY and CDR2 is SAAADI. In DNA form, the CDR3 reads TGCGCCAGCAGTGGCAGGTCTCAGACCACAGATACGCAGTATTTT. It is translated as CASSGRSQTTDTQYF.

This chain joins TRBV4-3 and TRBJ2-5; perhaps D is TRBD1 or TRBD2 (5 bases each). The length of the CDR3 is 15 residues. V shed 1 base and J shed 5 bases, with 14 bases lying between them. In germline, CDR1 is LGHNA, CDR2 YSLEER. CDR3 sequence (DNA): TGCGCCAGCAGCCAAGGGATGGGGGTCGGGGAGACCCAGTACTTC. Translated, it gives CASSQGMGVGETQYF.

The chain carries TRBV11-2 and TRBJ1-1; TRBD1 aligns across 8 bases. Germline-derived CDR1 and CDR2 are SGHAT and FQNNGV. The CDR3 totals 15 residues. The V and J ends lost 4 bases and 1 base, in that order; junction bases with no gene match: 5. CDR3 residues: CASSSVRGRNTEAFF. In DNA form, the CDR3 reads TGTGCCAGCAGCTCAGTCAGGGGGCGGAACACTGAAGCTTTCTTT.

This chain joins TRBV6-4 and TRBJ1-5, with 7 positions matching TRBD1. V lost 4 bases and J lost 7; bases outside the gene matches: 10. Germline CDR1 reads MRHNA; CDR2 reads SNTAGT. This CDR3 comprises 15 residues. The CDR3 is CASSVQGGLEQPQHF. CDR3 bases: TGTGCCAGCAGTGTCCAGGGGGGGTTGGAACAGCCCCAGCATTTT.

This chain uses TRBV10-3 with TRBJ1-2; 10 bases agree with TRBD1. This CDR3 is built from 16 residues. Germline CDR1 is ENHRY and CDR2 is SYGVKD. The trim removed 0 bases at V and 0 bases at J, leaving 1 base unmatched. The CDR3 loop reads CAISESGTGANYGYTF. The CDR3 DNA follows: TGTGCCATCAGTGAGTCTGGGACAGGGGCTAACTATGGCTACACCTTC.

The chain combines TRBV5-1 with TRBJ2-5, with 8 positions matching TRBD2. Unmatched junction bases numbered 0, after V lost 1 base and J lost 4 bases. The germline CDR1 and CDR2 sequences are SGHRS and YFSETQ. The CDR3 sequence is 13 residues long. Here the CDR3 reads CASSLTSGETQYF. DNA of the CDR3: TGCGCCAGCAGCTTGACTAGCGGAGAGACCCAGTACTTC.

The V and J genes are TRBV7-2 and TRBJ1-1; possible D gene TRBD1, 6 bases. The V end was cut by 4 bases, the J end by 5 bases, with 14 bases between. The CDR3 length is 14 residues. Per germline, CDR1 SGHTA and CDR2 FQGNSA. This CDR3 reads CASSSQGSRTEAFF. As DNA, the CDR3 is TGTGCCAGCAGCTCTCAGGGGAGTCGGACTGAAGCTTTCTTT.

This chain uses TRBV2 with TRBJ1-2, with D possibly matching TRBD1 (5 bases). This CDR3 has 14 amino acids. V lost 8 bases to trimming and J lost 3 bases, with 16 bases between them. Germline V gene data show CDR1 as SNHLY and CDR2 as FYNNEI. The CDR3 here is CASESSPGDYGYTF. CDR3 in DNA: TGTGCCAGCGAAAGTTCCCCGGGGGACTATGGCTACACCTTC.

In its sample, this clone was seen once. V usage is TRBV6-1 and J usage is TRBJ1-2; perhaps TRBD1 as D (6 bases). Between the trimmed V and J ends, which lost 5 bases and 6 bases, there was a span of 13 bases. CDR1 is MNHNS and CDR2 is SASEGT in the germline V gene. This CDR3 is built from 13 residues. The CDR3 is CASSLTGRDGYTF. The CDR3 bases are TGTGCCAGCAGTCTAACAGGGCGCGATGGCTACACCTTC.

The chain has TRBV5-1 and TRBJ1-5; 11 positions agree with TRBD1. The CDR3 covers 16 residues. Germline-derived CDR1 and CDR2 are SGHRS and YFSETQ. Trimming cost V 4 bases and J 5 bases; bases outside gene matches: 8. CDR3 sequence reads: CASSPGGTGGDQPQHF. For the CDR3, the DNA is TGCGCCAGCAGCCCCGGAGGGACAGGGGGTGATCAGCCCCAGCATTTT.

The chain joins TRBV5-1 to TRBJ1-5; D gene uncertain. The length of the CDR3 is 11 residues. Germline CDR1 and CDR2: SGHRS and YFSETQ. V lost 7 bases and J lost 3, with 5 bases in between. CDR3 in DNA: TGCGCCAGCCGTTTCAATCAGCCCCAGCATTTT. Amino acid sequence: CASRFNQPQHF.

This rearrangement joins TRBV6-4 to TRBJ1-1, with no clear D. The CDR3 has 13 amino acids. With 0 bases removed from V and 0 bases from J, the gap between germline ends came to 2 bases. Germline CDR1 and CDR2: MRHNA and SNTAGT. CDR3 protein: CASSDSMNTEAFF. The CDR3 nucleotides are TGTGCCAGCAGTGACTCTATGAACACTGAAGCTTTCTTT.

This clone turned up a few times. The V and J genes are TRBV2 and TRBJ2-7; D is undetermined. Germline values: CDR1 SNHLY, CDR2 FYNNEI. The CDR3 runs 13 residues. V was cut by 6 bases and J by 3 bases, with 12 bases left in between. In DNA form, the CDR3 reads TGTGCCAGCAGGTCCCTTAGTAGCTACGAGCAGTACTTC. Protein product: CASRSLSSYEQYF.